This T cell receptor (beta chain) was sequenced for a study of OX40 agonist ivuxolimab in advanced cancers. The CDR3 is 11 residues long. The germline V gene has CDR1 MNHNY and CDR2 SVGAGI (reference sequence). The ends were cut back, 6 bases at V and 4 bases at J, with 5 bases in the middle. Assay used: immunoSEQ multiplex PCR; TCRdb lists only in-frame clones, some missing. The sample includes 40,000 to 65,000 clones, roughly 80% of them seen just once. V and J are TRBV6-6 and TRBJ2-3, with D possibly called TRBD1 or TRBD2 (5 bases each). The specimen comprised CD4+ or CD8+ T cells sorted from blood, sampled in a trial of the OX40 agonist ivuxolimab. The sequence was collected from an adult with an advanced solid tumor such as melanoma, head and neck, liver or kidney cancer. Here the CDR3 reads CASRGADTQYF. The CDR3, as DNA: TGTGCCAGCAGGGGGGCAGATACGCAGTATTTT.